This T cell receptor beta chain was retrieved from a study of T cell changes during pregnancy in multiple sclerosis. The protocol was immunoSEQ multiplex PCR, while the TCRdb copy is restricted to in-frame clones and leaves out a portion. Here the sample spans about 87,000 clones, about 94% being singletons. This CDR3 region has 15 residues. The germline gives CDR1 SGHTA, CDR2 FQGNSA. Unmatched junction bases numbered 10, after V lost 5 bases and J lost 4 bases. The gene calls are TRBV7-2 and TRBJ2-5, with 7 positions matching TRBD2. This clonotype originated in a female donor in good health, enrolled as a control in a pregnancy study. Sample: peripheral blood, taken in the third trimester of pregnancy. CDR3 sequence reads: CASSGGTWGGETQYF. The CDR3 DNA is TGTGCCAGCAGCGGGGGAACTTGGGGGGGAGAGACCCAGTACTTC.